A single TCR beta chain is shown here with its context. No antigen is known for it. The CDR3 sequence is 17 residues long. Trimming left V 1 base short and J 0 bases short, with 13 bases between. Per germline, CDR1 MNHNS and CDR2 SASEGT. This entry comes from a study of cytomegalovirus exposure and HLA in healthy donors. Study-level findings and limits: Most observed TCR sequences were rare, whereas some public TCRs were detected in many donors.

Clones were read by immunoSEQ multiplex PCR, and TCRdb kept only the in-frame ones, dropping some. This sample yields some 170,000 clones, of which around nine tenths are seen a single time; 1.4% belongs to the top ten. Sample: PBMCs. The genes are TRBV6-1 and TRBJ2-4; possibly TRBD2 for D (5 bases). This clonotype was sampled from a woman in her 30s in good health and CMV-seronegative. CDR3: CASSEGVLGRAKNIQYF. The CDR3 DNA follows: TGTGCCAGCAGTGAAGGGGTTCTTGGGAGAGCCAAAAACATTCAGTACTTC.